This TCR beta chain was sequenced for a study of shared clonotypes between healthy human individuals. For this clone: Other DNA sequences within the sample encode an identical CDR3.

Deletions cut 0 bases from V and 4 bases from J, with 8 bases between. CDR3 length equals 14 residues. Germline V gives CDR1 SGHDT, CDR2 YYEEEE. Only in-frame clones appear in the TCRdb table, and some are missing; sequencing was by immunoSEQ multiplex PCR. The sample lists over a million clones, around 74% seen once, with 1.4% in the top ten. The sample was memory CD4+ T cells sorted from blood. As for subset: CD45RA-negative fraction. This clonotype was sampled from a man between 18 and 35 years old in good health. The chain employs TRBV5-6 and TRBJ2-1; D could derive from TRBD1 or TRBD2 (5 bases each). This CDR3 reads CASSLGGSYNEQFF. The CDR3 DNA follows: TGTGCCAGCAGCTTGGGGGGGTCTTACAATGAGCAGTTCTTC.